These 3 T cell receptor beta chains came from one sample sequenced in a study of CD8+CD57+ T cells in acquired aplastic anemia. Genomic DNA served as template for TCR beta VDJ and CDR3 profiling. TCRdb called the reads again in MiXCR, with one record for every CDR3 protein. The table has around 430,000 distinct CDR3 sequences, over 25% seen once. The patients chosen for sequencing had shown expansion of CD8+CD57+ cells (detected by flow cytometry). Sequencing was carried out using sorted CD4+, CD8+, or CD8+CD57+ T cells (not recorded which) from PBMCs. All receptors come from a human donor with aplastic anemia.

This clonotype was picked up many times. CDR3 in DNA: TGTGCCACGTCAGGTATAGACTATGGCTACACCTTC. This translates into CATSGIDYGYTF. This chain uses TRBV15 with TRBJ1-2; D gene ambiguous. The CDR3 loop spans 12 amino acids. Trimming shortened V by 9 bases and J by 3 bases, and 11 bases separated the two germline ends. Germline loops: CDR1 LNHNV, CDR2 YYDKDF (reference sequence).

This clonotype has ten or more counts. The rearrangement uses TRBV10-1 and TRBJ2-1; 7 bases map to TRBD2. The CDR3 loop spans 17 amino acids. With V trimmed by 4 bases and J by 5 bases, 14 bases remained unmatched. The germline V gene encodes CDR1 WNHNN and CDR2 SYGVQD (reference sequence). As DNA, the CDR3 is TGCGCCAGCAGTGGGAGCTCGGGGAGGGGAATTAACAATGAGCAGTTCTTC. This encodes CASSGSSGRGINNEQFF.

Many counts were recorded for this clonotype. One base away lies a much larger clone, so this may be a sequencing read error. The CDR3 sequence: CASRQANPGNTIYF. As DNA, the CDR3 is TGTGCCAGCAGACAGGCTAACCCTGGAAACACCATATATTTT. The V and J genes are TRBV25-1 and TRBJ1-3; tentatively, D is TRBD1 (5 bases). The CDR3 totals 14 residues. Trimming left V 6 bases short and J 2 bases short, with 11 bases between. Germline V gives CDR1 MGHDK, CDR2 SYGVNS.